This entry concerns a single T cell receptor beta chain. This record comes from a study of blood T cell repertoires in COVID-19. Repertoires were generated with immunoSEQ multiplex PCR, while TCRdb's copy carries only in-frame clones and drops some. The sample holds roughly 230,000 clones, around 84% seen once. Germline V lookup: CDR1 MDHEN, CDR2 SYDVKM. The CDR3 runs to 16 residues. J gave up 1 base and V 5 bases, and 7 bases lay outside the gene matches. This receptor was taken from a middle-aged man with acute or convalescent COVID-19. The chain couples TRBV28 to TRBJ2-3, with TRBD2 matching over 9 bases. The sample consisted of peripheral blood. Here the CDR3 DNA reads TGTGCCAGCAGTCCCGGACTAGCGTGGGGCACAGATACGCAGTATTTT. Protein sequence: CASSPGLAWGTDTQYF.